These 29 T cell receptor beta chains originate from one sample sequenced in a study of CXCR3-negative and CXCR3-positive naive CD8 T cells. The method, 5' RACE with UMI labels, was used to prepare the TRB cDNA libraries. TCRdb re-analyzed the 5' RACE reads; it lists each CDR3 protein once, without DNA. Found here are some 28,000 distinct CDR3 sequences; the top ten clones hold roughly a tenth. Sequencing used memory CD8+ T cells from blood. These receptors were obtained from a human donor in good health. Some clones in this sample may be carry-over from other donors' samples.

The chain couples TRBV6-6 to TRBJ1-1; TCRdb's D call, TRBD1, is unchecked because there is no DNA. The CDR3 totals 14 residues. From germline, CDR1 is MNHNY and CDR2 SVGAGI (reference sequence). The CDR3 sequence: CASSVRTENTEAFF.

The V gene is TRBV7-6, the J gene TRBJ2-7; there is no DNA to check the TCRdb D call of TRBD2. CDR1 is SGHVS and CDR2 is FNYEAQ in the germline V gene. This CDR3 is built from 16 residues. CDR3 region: CASSQKREDVRYEQYF.

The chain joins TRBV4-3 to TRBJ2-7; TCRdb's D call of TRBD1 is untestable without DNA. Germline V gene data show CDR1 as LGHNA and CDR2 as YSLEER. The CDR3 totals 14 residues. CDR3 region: CASSQNRGHYEQYF.

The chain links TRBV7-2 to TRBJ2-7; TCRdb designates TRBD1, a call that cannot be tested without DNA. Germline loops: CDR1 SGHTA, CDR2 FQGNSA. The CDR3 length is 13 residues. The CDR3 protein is CASSSPLSYEQYF.

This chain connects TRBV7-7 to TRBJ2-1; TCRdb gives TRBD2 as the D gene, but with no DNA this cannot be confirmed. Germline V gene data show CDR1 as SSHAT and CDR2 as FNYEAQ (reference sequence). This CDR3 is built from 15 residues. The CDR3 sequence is CASSLVAGPYNEQFF. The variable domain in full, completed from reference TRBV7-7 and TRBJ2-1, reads GAGVSQSPRYKVTKRGQDVTLRCDPISSHATLYWYQQALGQGPEFLTYFNYEAQPDKSGLPSDRFSAERPEGSISTLTIQRTEQRDSAMYRCASSLVAGPYNEQFFGPGTRLTVL.

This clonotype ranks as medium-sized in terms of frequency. The CDR3 sequence is CASSVEAGANQPQHF. This chain connects TRBV9 to TRBJ1-5; the D gene TCRdb calls, TRBD1, cannot be checked with no DNA. CDR3 length equals 15 residues. Germline CDR1 is SGDLS and CDR2 is YYNGEE.

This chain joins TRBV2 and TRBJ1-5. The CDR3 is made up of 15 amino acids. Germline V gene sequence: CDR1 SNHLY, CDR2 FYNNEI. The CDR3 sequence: CASSGIGRSNQPQHF.

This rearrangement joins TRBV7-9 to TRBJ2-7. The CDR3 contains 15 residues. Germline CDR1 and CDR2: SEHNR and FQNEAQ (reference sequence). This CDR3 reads CASSLSYPGSYEQYF.

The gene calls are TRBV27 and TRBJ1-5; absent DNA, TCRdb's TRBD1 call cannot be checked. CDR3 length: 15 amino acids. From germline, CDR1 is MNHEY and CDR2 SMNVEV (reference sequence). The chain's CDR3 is CASRPLTGINPPQHF.

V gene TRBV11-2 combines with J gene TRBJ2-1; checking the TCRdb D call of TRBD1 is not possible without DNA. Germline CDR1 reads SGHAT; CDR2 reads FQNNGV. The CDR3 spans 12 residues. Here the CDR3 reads CASSNRVDEQFF.

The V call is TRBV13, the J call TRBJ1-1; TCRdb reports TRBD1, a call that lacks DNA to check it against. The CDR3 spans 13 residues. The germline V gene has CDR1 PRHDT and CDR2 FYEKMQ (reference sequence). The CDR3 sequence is CASTHRGNTEAFF.

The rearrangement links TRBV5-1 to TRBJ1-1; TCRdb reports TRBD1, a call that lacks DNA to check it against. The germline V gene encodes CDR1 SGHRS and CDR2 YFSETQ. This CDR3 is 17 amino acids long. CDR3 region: CASSLFLGTAMNTEAFF.

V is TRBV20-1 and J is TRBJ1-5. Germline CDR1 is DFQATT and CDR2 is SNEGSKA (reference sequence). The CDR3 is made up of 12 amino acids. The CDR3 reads CSADTGNQPQHF.

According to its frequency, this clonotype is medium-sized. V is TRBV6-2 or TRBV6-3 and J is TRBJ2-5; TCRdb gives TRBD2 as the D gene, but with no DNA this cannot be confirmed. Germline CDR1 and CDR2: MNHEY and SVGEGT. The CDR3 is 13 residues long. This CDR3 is CASSLSEEETQYF.

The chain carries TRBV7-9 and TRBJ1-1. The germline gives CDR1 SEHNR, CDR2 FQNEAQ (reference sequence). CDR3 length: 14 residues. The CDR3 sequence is CASSSTSLNTEAFF.

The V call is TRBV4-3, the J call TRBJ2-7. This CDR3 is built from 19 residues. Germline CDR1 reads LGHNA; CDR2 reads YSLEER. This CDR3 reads CASSQVRAWAGQFAYEQYF.

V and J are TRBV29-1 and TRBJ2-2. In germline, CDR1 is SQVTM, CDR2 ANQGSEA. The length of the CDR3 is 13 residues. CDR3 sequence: CSVDAPNTGELFF.

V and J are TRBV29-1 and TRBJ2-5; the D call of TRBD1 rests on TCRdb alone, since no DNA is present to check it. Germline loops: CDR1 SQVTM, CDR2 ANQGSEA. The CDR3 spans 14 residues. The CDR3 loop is CSVEGVGQGETQYF.

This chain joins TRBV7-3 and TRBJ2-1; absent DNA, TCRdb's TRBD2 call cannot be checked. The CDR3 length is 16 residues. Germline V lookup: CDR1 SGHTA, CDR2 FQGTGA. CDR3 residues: CASSSLAGSSYNEQFF. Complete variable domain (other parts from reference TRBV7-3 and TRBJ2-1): GAGVSQTPSNKVTEKGKYVELRCDPISGHTALYWYRQSLGQGPEFLIYFQGTGAADDSGLPNDRFFAVRPEGSVSTLKIQRTERGDSAVYLCASSSLAGSSYNEQFFGPGTRLTVL.

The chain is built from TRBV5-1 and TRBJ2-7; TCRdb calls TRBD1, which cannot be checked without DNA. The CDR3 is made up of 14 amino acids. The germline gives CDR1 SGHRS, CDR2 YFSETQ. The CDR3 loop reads CASSLDQGGYEQYF.

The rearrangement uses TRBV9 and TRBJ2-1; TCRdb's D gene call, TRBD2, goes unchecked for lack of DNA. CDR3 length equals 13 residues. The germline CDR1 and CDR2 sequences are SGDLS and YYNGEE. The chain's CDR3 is CASSVASGREQFF.

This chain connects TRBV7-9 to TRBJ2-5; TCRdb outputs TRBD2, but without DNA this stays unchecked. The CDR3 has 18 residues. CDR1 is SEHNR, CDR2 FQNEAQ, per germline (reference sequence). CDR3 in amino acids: CASNDPPGEAGGEETQYF.

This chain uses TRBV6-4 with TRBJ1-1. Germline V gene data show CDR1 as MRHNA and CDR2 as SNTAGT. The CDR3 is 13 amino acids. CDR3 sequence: CASSDSEQSEAFF.

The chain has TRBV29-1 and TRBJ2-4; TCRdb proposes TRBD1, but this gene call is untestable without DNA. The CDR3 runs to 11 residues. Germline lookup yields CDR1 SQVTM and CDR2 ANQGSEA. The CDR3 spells CSVARGGIQYF. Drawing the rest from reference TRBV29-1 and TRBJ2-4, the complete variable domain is SAVISQKPSRDICQRGTSLTIQCQVDSQVTMMFWYRQQPGQSLTLIATANQGSEATYESGFVIDKFPISRPNLTFSTLTVSNMSPEDSSIYLCSVARGGIQYFGAGTRLSVL.

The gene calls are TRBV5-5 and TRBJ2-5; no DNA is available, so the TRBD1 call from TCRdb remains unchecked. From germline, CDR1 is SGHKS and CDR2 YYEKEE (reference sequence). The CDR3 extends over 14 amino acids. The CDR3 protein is CASSRPRTQETQYF.

The CDR3: CASRDVVGQQYDAVYEQYF. V gene TRBV6-2 or TRBV6-3 combines with J gene TRBJ2-7; TCRdb picks TRBD1, but there is no DNA to check that call. This CDR3 has 19 residues. Germline CDR1 is MNHEY and CDR2 is SVGEGT.

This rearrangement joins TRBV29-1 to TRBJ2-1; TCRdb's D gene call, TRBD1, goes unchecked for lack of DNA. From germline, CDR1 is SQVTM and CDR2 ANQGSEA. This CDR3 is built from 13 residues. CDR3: CSVTGTGYNEQFF.

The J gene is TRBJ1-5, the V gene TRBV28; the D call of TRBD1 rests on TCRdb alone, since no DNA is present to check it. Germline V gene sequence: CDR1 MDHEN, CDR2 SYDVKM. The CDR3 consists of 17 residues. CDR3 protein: CASSLKMGFGTDQPQHF.

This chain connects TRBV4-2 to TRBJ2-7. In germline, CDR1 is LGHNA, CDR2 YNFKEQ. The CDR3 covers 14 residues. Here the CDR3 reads CASSPGTVRYEQYF.